The clone carrying this T cell receptor (beta chain) was observed a handful of times. The data stem from a study of blood T cells in healthy people across ages. Sample-barcoded 5' priming and a J-beta primer mix drove a second PCR of roughly 6 to 12 cycles. Via MiXCR, TCRdb re-called the 5' RACE reads, giving one row per CDR3 protein. The sample lists around 1.7 million distinct CDR3 sequences; 28% were seen once. CDR3 length equals 15 residues. Trimming pared 5 bases from V and 0 bases from J, leaving 14 bases between. Germline CDR1 reads SGHAT; CDR2 reads FQNNGV. The source material was blood. The rearrangement uses TRBV11-2 and TRBJ2-7; maybe TRBD1 (5 bases). The clonotype originates from a woman younger than 45 in good health. In nucleotides, the CDR3 is TGTGCCAGCAGCCCCAGGGCCGCCAACTCCTACGAGCAGTACTTC. Translating it yields CASSPRAANSYEQYF.